This TCR beta chain was recovered during a study of T cell responses to AZD1222 COVID-19 vaccine. Across the study: Pooled samples include second doses given at about 4 or 12 weeks.

TCRdb's copy holds only in-frame clones and misses some; the assay was immunoSEQ multiplex PCR. This table holds about 160,000 clones, 80% to 95% found once. Germline CDR1 is MNHNY and CDR2 is SVGAGI (reference sequence). CDR3 length: 19 residues. V trimming: 5 bases; J trimming: 0 bases; junction bases outside the gene matches: 11. Study-level results: At baseline, seropositivity was found in only six or seven AZD1222 recipients.

Comment on this clone: Its antigen is unknown.

V usage is TRBV6-6 and J usage is TRBJ1-3; 12 bases are shared with TRBD1. The source material was peripheral blood, sampled on day 0 of AZD1222 vaccination. This receptor was identified in an adult in good health. This chain's CDR3 is CASSRGDRGPFFSGNTIYF. The CDR3 DNA follows: TGTGCCAGCAGTCGGGGGGACAGGGGGCCTTTTTTCTCTGGAAACACCATATATTTT.